Sequencing of this T cell receptor beta chain was carried out in a study of T cell responses to AZD1222 COVID-19 vaccine. Some second doses came at about 4 weeks and others at about 12 weeks; these were pooled. Study results and limitations: Females outnumbered males among donors, who were mostly white British; clonal diversity was possibly underestimated.

To note about this clone: Its cognate antigen is unknown.

This CDR3 contains 14 residues. The germline V gene encodes CDR1 SGHRS and CDR2 YFSETQ. V lost 4 bases, J lost 4 bases, and 14 bases lay in between. TCRdb's table, derived via immunoSEQ multiplex PCR, lists solely in-frame clones and lacks some. The table shows around 150,000 clones, with approximately 89% occurring only once. The rearrangement uses TRBV5-1 and TRBJ1-1; D unresolved. Sequenced here: peripheral blood, sampled 28 days after the second AZD1222 dose. The TCR originated in an adult who received the AZD1222 COVID-19 vaccine. The CDR3, as DNA: TGCGCCAGCAGCCGCGGGGATCATCTCACTGAAGCTTTCTTT. It codes for CASSRGDHLTEAFF.